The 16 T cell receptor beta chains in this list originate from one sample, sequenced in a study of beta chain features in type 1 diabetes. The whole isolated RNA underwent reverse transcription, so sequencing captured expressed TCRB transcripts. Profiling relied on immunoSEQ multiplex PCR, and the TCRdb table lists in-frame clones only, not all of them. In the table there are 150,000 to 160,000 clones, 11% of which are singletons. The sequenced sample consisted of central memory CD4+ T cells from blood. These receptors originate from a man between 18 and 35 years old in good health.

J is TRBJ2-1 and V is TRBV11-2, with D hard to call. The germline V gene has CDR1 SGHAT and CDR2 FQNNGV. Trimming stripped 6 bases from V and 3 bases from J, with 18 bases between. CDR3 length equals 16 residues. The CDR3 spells CASRVSIGVNYNEQFF. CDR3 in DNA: TGTGCCAGCAGGGTCTCTATCGGAGTTAACTACAATGAGCAGTTCTTC.

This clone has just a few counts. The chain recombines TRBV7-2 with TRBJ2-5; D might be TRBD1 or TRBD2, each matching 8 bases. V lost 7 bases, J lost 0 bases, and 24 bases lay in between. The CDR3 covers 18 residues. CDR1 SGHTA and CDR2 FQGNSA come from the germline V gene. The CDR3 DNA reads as TGTGCCAGCACCCCGGGCAGGGGGCTAGCGGGCAACCAAGAGACCCAGTACTTC. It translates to CASTPGRGLAGNQETQYF.

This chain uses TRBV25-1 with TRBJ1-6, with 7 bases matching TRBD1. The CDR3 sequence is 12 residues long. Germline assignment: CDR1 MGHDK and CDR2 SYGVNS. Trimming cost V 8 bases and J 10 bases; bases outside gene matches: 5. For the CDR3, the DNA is TGTGCCAGCGGATTACAGGGGTCACCCCTCCACTTT. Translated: CASGLQGSPLHF.

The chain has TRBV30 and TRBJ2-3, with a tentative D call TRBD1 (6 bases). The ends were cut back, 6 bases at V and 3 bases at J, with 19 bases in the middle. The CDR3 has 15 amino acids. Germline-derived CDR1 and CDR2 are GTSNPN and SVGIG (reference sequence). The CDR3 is CACKQGRVETDTQYF. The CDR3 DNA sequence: TGTGCCTGCAAACAGGGAAGGGTAGAGACAGATACGCAGTATTTT.

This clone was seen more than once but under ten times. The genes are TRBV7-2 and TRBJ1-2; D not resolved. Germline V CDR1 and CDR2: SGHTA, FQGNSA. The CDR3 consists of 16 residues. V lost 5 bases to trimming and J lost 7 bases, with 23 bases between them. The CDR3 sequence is CASSPSPALIMGGYTF. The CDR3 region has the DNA TGTGCCAGCAGCCCTAGTCCGGCCCTGATAATGGGTGGCTACACCTTC. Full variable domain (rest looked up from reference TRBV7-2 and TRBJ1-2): GAGVSQSPSNKVTEKGKDVELRCDPISGHTALYWYRQSLGQGLEFLIYFQGNSAPDKSGLPSDRFSAERTGGSVSTLTIQRTQQEDSAVYLCASSPSPALIMGGYTFGSGTRLTVV.

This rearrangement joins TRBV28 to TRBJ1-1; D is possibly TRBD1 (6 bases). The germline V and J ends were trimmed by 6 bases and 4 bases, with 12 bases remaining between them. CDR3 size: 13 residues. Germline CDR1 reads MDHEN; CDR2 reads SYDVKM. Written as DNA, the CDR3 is TGTGCCAGCAGGGTCAGGGGTAGCACTGAAGCTTTCTTT. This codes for CASRVRGSTEAFF.

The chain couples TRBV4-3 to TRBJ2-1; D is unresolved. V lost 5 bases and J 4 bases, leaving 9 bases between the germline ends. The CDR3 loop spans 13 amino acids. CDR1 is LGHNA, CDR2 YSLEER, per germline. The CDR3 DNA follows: TGCGCCAGCAGCGTCCTCCTTTACAATGAGCAGTTCTTC. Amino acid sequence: CASSVLLYNEQFF.

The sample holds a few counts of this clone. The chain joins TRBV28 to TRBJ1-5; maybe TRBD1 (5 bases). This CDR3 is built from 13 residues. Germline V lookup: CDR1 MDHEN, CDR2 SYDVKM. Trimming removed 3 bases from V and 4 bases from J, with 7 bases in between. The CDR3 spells CASSFGGNQPQHF. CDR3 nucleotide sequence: TGTGCCAGCAGTTTCGGGGGGAATCAGCCCCAGCATTTT. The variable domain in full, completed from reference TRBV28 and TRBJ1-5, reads DVKVTQSSRYLVKRTGEKVFLECVQDMDHENMFWYRQDPGLGLRLIYFSYDVKMKEKGDIPEGYSVSREKKERFSLILESASTNQTSMYLCASSFGGNQPQHFGDGTRLSIL.

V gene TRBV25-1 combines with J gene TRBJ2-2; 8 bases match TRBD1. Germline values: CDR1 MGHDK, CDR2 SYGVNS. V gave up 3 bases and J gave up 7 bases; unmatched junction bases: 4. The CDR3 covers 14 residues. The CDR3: CASSERQGIGELFF. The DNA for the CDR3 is TGTGCCAGCAGTGAGAGACAGGGGATCGGGGAGCTGTTTTTT. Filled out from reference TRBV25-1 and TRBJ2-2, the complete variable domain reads EADIYQTPRYLVIGTGKKITLECSQTMGHDKMYWYQQDPGMELHLIHYSYGVNSTEKGDLSSESTVSRIRTEHFPLTLESARPSHTSQYLCASSERQGIGELFFGEGSRLTVL.

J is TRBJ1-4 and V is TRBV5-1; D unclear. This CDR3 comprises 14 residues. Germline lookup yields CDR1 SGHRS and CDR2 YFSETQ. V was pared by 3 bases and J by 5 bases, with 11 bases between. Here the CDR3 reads CASSSTVSNEKLFF. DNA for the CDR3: TGCGCCAGCAGCTCTACGGTTTCCAATGAAAAACTGTTTTTT.

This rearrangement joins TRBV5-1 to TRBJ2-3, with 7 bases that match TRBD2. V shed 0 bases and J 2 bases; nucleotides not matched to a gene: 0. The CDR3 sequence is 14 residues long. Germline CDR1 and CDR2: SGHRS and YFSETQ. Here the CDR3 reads CASSLGDYTDTQYF. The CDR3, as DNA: TGCGCCAGCAGCTTGGGGGACTACACAGATACGCAGTATTTT.

The CDR3 coding sequence is TGTGCCAGCAGTTCCCGGGCCAGGAGCGACGAGCAGTACTTC. Translated: CASSSRARSDEQYF. This rearrangement joins TRBV6-5 to TRBJ2-7; D is ambiguous. Germline CDR1 is MNHEY and CDR2 is SVGAGI. The CDR3 spans 14 residues. Trimming removed 4 bases at V and 5 bases at J, with 15 bases between.

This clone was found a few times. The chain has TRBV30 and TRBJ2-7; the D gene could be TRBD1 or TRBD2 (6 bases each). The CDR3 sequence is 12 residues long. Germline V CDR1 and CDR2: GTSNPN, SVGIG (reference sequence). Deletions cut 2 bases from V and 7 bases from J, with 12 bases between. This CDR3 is CAWSRGAWEQYF. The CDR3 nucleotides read TGTGCCTGGAGTAGGGGGGCCTGGGAGCAGTACTTC.

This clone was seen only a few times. CDR3: CASSLGGTGRYF. CDR3 sequence (DNA): TGTGCCAGCAGCTTAGGTGGGACAGGGAGGTATTTT. The chain couples TRBV5-4 to TRBJ2-3, with 9 bases that match TRBD1. CDR3 length: 12 amino acids. CDR1 and CDR2 from the germline V gene are SGHNT and YYREEE (reference sequence). V was clipped by 2 bases and J by 14 bases; unmatched bases: 6.

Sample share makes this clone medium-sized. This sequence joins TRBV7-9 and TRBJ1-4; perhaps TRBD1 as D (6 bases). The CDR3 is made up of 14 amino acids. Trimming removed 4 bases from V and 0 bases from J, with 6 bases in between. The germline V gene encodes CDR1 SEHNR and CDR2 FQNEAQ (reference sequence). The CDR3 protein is CASSWTATNEKLFF. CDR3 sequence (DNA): TGTGCCAGCAGCTGGACAGCAACTAATGAAAAACTGTTTTTT. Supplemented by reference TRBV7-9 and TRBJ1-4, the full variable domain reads DTGVSQNPRHKITKRGQNVTFRCDPISEHNRLYWYRQTLGQGPEFLTYFQNEAQLEKSRLLSDRFSAERPKGSFSTLEIQRTEQGDSAMYLCASSWTATNEKLFFGSGTQLSVL.

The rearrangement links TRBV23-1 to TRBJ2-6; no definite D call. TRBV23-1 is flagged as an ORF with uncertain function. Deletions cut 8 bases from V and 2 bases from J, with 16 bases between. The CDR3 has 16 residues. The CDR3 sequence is CASCSIGSAGANVLTF. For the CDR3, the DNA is TGCGCCAGCTGTTCGATTGGGTCGGCTGGGGCCAACGTCCTGACTTTC.